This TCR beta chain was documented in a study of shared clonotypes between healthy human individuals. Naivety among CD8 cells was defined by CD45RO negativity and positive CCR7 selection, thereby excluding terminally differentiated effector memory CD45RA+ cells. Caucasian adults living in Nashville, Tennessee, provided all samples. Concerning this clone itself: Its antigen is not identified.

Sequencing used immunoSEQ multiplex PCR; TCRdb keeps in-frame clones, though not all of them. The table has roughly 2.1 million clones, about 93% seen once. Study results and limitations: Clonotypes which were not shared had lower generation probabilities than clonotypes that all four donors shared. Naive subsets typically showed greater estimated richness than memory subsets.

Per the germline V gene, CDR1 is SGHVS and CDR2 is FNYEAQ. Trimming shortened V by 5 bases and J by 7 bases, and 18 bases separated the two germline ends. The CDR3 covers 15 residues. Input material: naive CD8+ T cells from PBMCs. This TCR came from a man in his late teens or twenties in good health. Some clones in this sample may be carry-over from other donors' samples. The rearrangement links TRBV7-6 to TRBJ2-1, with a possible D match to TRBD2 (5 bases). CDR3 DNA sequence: TGTGCCAGCAGCCCGGACTGGCTAGCTCGGAATGAGCAGTTCTTC. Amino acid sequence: CASSPDWLARNEQFF.